This paragraph covers one TCR beta chain sequence. This specimen belongs to a study of cytomegalovirus exposure and HLA in healthy donors. PCR primers comprised 60 Vbeta and 13 Jbeta primers. Libraries were prepared by immunoSEQ multiplex PCR; TCRdb keeps only in-frame clonotypes and omits some of them. This sample has approximately 150,000 clones, with 75% to 80% found just once. This clonotype originated in a male donor in good health and CMV-seronegative. Source material: PBMCs.

The CDR3 DNA is TGTGCCAGCAGCGTGCAGGGGCGGGGGGAAAAACTGTTTTTT. Translating gives CASSVQGRGEKLFF. The rearrangement uses TRBV5-4 and TRBJ1-4, with D maybe TRBD1 (6 bases). Trimming pared 4 bases from V and 8 bases from J, leaving 15 bases between. This CDR3 is built from 14 residues. Looked up from germline, CDR1 is SGHNT and CDR2 is YYREEE (reference sequence).